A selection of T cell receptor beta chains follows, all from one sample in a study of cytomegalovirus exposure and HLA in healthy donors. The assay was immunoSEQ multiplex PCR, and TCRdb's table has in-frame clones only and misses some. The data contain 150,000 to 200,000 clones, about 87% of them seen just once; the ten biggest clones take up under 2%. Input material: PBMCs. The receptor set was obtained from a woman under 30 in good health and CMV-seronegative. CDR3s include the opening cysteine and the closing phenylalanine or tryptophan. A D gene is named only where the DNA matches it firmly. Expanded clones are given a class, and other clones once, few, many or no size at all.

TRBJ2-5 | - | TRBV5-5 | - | TGTGCCAGCAGCTTGGTTTGGTCGGGGGTAGGGGAGACCCAGTACTTC | CASSLVWSGVGETQYF
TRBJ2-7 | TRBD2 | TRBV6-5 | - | TGTGCCAGCAGTCACACCAGCGGGGCGGCCTACGAGCAGTACTTC | CASSHTSGAAYEQYF
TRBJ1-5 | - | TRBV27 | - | TGTGCCAGTTCAAAATTAGGCAATCAGCCCCAGCATTTT | CASSKLGNQPQHF
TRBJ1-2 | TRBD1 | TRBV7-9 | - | TGTTCCAGCAGCTTATCGGGACAGGGGAGCGGCTACACCTTC | CSSSLSGQGSGYTF
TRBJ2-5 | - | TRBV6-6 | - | TGTGCCAGCAGGGGGGGAAGCGAGACCCAGTACTTC | CASRGGSETQYF
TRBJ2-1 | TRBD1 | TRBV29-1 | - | TGCAGCGCTCGACAGGGTGGTAATGAGCAGTTCTTC | CSARQGGNEQFF
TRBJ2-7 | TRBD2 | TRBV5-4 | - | TGTGCCAGCAGCTTGGATCTAGCGGAGACCTACGAGCAGTACTTC | CASSLDLAETYEQYF
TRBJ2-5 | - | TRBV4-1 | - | TGCGCCAGCAGCCATGTATCCGGGGAATGGGGGGAGCAGTACTTC | CASSHVSGEWGEQYF
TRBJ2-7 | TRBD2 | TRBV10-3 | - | TGTGCCATCAGCAATCGCGGGACTAGCATATCCAACGAGCAGTACTTC | CAISNRGTSISNEQYF
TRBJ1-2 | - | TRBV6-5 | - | TGTGCCAGCAGTTATGGGGACAAAGGCGGCTACACCTTC | CASSYGDKGGYTF
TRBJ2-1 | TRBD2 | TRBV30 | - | TGTGCCTGGAGTGTACTAGCGGGAGGGCAGAACAATGAGCAGTTCTTC | CAWSVLAGGQNNEQFF
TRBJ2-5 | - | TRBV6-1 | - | TGTGCCAGCAGTACTACCTCGGCCAGGGGGACCCAGTACTTC | CASSTTSARGTQYF
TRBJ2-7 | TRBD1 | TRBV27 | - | TGTGCCAGCAGTGGACAGGGGAGGACCTACGAGCAGTACTTC | CASSGQGRTYEQYF
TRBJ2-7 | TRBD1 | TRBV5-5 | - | TGTGCCAGCAGCTTTACAGGGGGCGAATACGAGCAGTACTTC | CASSFTGGEYEQYF
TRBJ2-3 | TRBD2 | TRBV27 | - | TGTGCCAGCAGAGTCGCGGGGGGGCGCGTGAAGCAGTATTTT | CASRVAGGRVKQYF
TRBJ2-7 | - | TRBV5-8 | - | TGTGCCAGCAGGCCCACAGGGTACGAGCAGTACTTC | CASRPTGYEQYF
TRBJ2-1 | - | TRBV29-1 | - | TGCAGCGTTGTGGGCACGCCAGACAATGAGCAGTTCTTC | CSVVGTPDNEQFF
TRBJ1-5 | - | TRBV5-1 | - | TGCGCCAGCAGCTTTCAAGGGAGGGAGAATCAGCCCCAGCATTTT | CASSFQGRENQPQHF
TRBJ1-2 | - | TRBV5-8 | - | TGTGCCAGCAGCTTGAAGGGACTACCTAACTATGGCTACACCTTC | CASSLKGLPNYGYTF
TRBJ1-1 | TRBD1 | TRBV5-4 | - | TGTGCCAGCAGCTTACAGGGGATGAACACTGAAGCTTTCTTT | CASSLQGMNTEAFF
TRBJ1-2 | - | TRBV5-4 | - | TGTGCCAGCAGCTTGAACAGGATTAACTATGGCTACACCTTC | CASSLNRINYGYTF
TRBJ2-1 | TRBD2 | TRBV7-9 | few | TGTGCCAGCAGCTTAGGGGGGGGGAATGAGCAGTTCTTC | CASSLGGGNEQFF
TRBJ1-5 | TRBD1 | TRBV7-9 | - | TGTGCCAGCAGCTTAGAAATGGGACAGGGCTCCGGTCAGCCCCAGCATTTT | CASSLEMGQGSGQPQHF
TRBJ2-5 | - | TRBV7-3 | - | TGTGCCAGCAGCTTAGAGCTACAAGAGACCCAGTACTTC | CASSLELQETQYF
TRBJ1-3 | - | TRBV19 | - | TGTGCCGAAGGACGCGGACTCACGACTGGAAACACCATATATTTT | CAEGRGLTTGNTIYF
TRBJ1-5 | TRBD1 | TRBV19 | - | TGTGCCAGTAGTTGGACGCTAACAGGGGAAACTCAGCCCCAGCATTTT | CASSWTLTGETQPQHF
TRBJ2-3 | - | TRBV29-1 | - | TGCAGCGTTGAAAAACAGGGGAGGACAGATACGCAGTATTTT | CSVEKQGRTDTQYF
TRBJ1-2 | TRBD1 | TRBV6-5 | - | TGTGCCAGCAGTCTCGGGACAGGGAATGGCTACACCTTC | CASSLGTGNGYTF
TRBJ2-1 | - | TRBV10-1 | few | TGCGCCACCTCCGCCCAGCGGAGCTCCTACAATGAGCAGTTCTTC | CATSAQRSSYNEQFF
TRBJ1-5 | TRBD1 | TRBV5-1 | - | TGCGCCAGCAGCCAGGACAGGGGGCATGTGAGCAATCAGCCCCAGCATTTT | CASSQDRGHVSNQPQHF
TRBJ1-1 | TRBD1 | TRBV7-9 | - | TGTGCCAGCAGCGGACGACAGGGTTCGAACACTGAAGCTTTCTTT | CASSGRQGSNTEAFF
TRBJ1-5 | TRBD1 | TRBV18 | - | TGTGCCAGCTCAGCAACCGGGACAGCCCTAAATCAGCCCCAGCATTTT | CASSATGTALNQPQHF
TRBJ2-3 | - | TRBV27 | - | TGTGCCAGCAGTTTCCTTCGCGCTAGCACAGATACGCAGTATTTT | CASSFLRASTDTQYF
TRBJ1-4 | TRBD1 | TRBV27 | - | TGTGCCAGCAGTTCACTAGACAGGGTAGAGGAAAAACTGTTTTTT | CASSSLDRVEEKLFF
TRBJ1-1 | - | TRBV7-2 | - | TGTGCCAGCAGCCCTAGTGGGGGAGGGGGGAACACTGAAGCTTTCTTT | CASSPSGGGGNTEAFF